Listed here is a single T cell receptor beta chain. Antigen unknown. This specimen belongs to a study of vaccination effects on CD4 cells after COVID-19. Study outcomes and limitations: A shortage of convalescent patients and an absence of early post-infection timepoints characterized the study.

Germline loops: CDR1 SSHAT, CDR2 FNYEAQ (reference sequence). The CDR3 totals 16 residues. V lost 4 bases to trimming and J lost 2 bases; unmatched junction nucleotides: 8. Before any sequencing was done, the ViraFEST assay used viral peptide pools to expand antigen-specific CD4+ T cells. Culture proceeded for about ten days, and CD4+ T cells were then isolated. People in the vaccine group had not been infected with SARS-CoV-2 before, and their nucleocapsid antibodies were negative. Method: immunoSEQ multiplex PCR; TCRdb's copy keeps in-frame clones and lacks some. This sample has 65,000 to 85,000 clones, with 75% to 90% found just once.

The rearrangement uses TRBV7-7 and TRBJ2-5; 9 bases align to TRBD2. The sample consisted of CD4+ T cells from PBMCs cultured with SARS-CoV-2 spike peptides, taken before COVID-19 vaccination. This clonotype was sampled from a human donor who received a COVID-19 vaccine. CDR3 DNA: TGTGCCAGCAGCTATGGACTGAGCGGGGGGCAAGAGACCCAGTACTTC. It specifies CASSYGLSGGQETQYF.